This T cell receptor beta chain was identified in a study of a mutant IDH1 vaccine in newly diagnosed glioma. For the study at large: Averaging about 37 years of age, treated patients were about 62% male and approximately 40% female.

Produced via immunoSEQ multiplex PCR; TCRdb's table is partial and in-frame only. Altogether approximately 70,000 clones are present, 79% being singletons, with the ten largest covering approximately 8%. Time point given: baseline, week 1 (first vaccination visit). Treatment denoted: pre-vaccination baseline after standard-of-care therapy. Overall study results and limits: Immune responses induced by the vaccine were seen in 93.3% of patients, spanning multiple MHC alleles.

On this clone: Its antigen is unknown.

The CDR3 consists of 14 residues. The V end was cut by 5 bases, the J end by 4 bases, with 14 bases between. Germline V CDR1 and CDR2: SGHVS, FQNEAQ. The chain joins TRBV7-8 to TRBJ1-1; D is perhaps TRBD1 (5 bases). The clonotype comes from a middle-aged man with glioma. The sample was PBMCs, taken from a glioma patient treated with radiotherapy, temozolomide or both. CDR3 residues: CASSPGPTGTEAFF. Written as DNA, the CDR3 is TGTGCCAGCAGCCCGGGACCGACCGGCACTGAAGCTTTCTTT.